This paragraph covers one T cell receptor (beta chain) sequence. As yet, its antigen is unknown. The data were taken from a study of response to subunit inactivated influenza vaccine. Study-level results: After each seasonal influenza vaccination, few new T cells are recruited, the authors suggested.

TCRdb recomputed calls from the RT-PCR reads with MiXCR, one row per CDR3 protein. Of about half a million distinct CDR3 sequences listed, approximately 11% are singletons. Unmatched junction bases numbered 16, after V lost 6 bases and J lost 9 bases. In germline, CDR1 is MDHEN, CDR2 SYDVKM. CDR3 length: 16 amino acids. The J gene is TRBJ2-5, the V gene TRBV28; 10 bases agree with TRBD1. The sequence was collected from a man in his fifties who received an inactivated influenza vaccine. The sequencing here drew on PBMCs from blood, taken about 40 days after vaccination. The CDR3 loop reads CASSLKDRGNLAAQYF. The DNA of the CDR3 is TGTGCCAGCAGCCTCAAGGACAGGGGGAACCTGGCGGCCCAGTACTTC.